This TCR beta chain comes out of a study of T-cell reconstitution after alpha-beta-depleted transplantation in children. This clonotype has more than one count but fewer than ten. Its antigen is not known. J lost 1 base, V lost 3 bases, and 6 bases had no gene match. Germline-derived CDR1 and CDR2 are SGHDT and YYEEEE. There are 15 residues in the CDR3. Preparation of the TCRbeta library was carried out with unique molecular identifiers. TCRdb ran MiXCR on the PCR reads and lists one entry per CDR3 protein. Of some 840,000 distinct CDR3 sequences in the sample, around 15% were seen once. Study conclusions and caveats: Two months or so post-transplant, alpha-beta T cells reportedly derived from several hundred expanded graft clones. Diversity and T-cell counts at one year after transplant derived mostly from new T cells. Some patients owed their high day-60 TCRbeta diversity to surviving recipient T cells and thymic progenitors.

This clonotype was obtained from a male patient aged 5 to 17 who had a stem cell transplant for acute lymphoblastic leukemia, so the T cells may come from the graft donor. The sequencing here drew on PBMCs, mostly from graft donor cells, taken 360 days after TCRalphabeta/CD19-depleted stem cell transplant. The chain combines TRBV5-6 with TRBJ2-5, with 7 bases identical to TRBD2. The CDR3 DNA reads as TGTGCCAGCAGCTGGGGGGGGGTGGTCCAAGAGACCCAGTACTTC. Translated: CASSWGGVVQETQYF.